The rows below give T cell receptor beta chains drawn from one sample of a study of T cell repertoires in cytomegalovirus infection. TCRdb reprocessed the reads with MiXCR, giving one entry per CDR3 protein. The repertoire consists of just under 300,000 distinct CDR3 sequences, with about 9.1% occurring once and the leading ten covering approximately 2.3%. Sequencing was performed on PBMCs. These receptors were taken from a human donor in good health (CMV status not recorded). Some clones in this sample may be carry-over from other donors' samples. The CDR3 runs from the conserved cysteine through the conserved F or W. A D gene is named only where the DNA matches it firmly. Clone size is not always given. Where it is, it says once, few, many or a class for expanded clones.

CDR3 DNA	CDR3 protein	CDR3 length	clone size	D gene	V gene	J gene
TGCAGCTTTCCCGGGACAGGGGTAGATACGCAGTATTTT	CSFPGTGVDTQYF	13	many	TRBD1	TRBV29-1	TRBJ2-3
TGTGCCAGCTCACCACCGGGCAATCAGCCCCAGCATTTT	CASSPPGNQPQHF	13	NA	NA	TRBV18	TRBJ1-5
TGCAGCGCCGACCGGGAAGTCACTGAAGCTTTCTTT	CSADREVTEAFF	12	NA	NA	TRBV29-1	TRBJ1-1
TGCAGTGCTAGAGCCCAGGGACAGGCCAATCAGCCCCAGCATTTT	CSARAQGQANQPQHF	15	many	TRBD1	TRBV20-1	TRBJ1-5
TGCAGCCGCCGGGGGGGAAATAATTCACCCCTCCACTTT	CSRRGGNNSPLHF	13	many	NA	TRBV20-1	TRBJ1-6
TGTGCCAGCAGTGGAGCGACAGGGGGCGCGGAGACCCAGTACTTC	CASSGATGGAETQYF	15	many	TRBD1	TRBV2	TRBJ2-5
TGTGCCAGCAGCCAGGAAGGGAGCTATGGCTACACCTTC	CASSQEGSYGYTF	13	many	NA	TRBV6-1	TRBJ1-2
TGTGCCAGCAGTGGGGAGCGGGGCTACGGCACAGATACGCAGTATTTT	CASSGERGYGTDTQYF	16	many	TRBD2	TRBV2	TRBJ2-3
TGTGCCAGCAGCTTAGGAAAGGGGCTGGTGAACACTGAAGCTTTCTTT	CASSLGKGLVNTEAFF	16	many	NA	TRBV7-8	TRBJ1-1
TGTGCCAGCAGCCCGCCCGGGGCCTTATCCTACGAGCAGTACTTC	CASSPPGALSYEQYF	15	many	NA	TRBV7-2	TRBJ2-7
TGTGCCAGCAGCGGGGAACGGCCGAACACTGAAGCTTTCTTT	CASSGERPNTEAFF	14	NA	NA	TRBV5-4	TRBJ1-1
TGTGCCAGCAGGTCGTTTGGGTGGGATGGCTACACCTTC	CASRSFGWDGYTF	13	many	NA	TRBV2	TRBJ1-2
TGTGCCAGCTGTCCCTCAGGCTATGAGCAGTTCTTC	CASCPSGYEQFF	12	many	NA	TRBV12-3/TRBV12-4	TRBJ2-1
TGTGCCAGCAGTTCCCCGGGACTCCCGATTACAGATACGCAGTATTTT	CASSSPGLPITDTQYF	16	many	NA	TRBV28	TRBJ2-3
TGTGCCAGCAGCTCTGACAGGGGTGGTGGCTACACCTTC	CASSSDRGGGYTF	13	NA	TRBD1	TRBV7-3	TRBJ1-2
TGCGCCAGCAGCTTGGTAGGAATGGATGGCTACACCTTC	CASSLVGMDGYTF	13	many	NA	TRBV5-1	TRBJ1-2
TGTGCCAGCAGTTCCCGGACTAGCGGGGGGCCCTACAATGAGCAGTTCTTC	CASSSRTSGGPYNEQFF	17	many	TRBD2	TRBV6-2/TRBV6-3	TRBJ2-1
TGCAGCGTCCCGGGGGACAGGGCACTGGGCACCGGGGAGCTGTTTTTT	CSVPGDRALGTGELFF	16	NA	TRBD1	TRBV29-1	TRBJ2-2
TGTGCCAGCAGTGAACTAGGGCTGGGGACCGGGGAGCTGTTTTTT	CASSELGLGTGELFF	15	many	NA	TRBV6-1	TRBJ2-2
TGTGCCAGCAGCTCGGAGTACAATGAGCAGTTCTTC	CASSSEYNEQFF	12	many	NA	TRBV14	TRBJ2-1
TGCAGTGCTAGAGAGGGGGGTGGGCGGAAGACCCAGTACTTC	CSAREGGGRKTQYF	14	many	NA	TRBV20-1	TRBJ2-5
TGTGCCAGCAGCGCGGTGCTGGGACAGGGGGCGCTCGACAATGAGCAGTTCTTC	CASSAVLGQGALDNEQFF	18	many	TRBD1	TRBV5-4	TRBJ2-1
TGTGCCAGCAGCCCTCCAGATACGCAGTATTTT	CASSPPDTQYF	11	many	NA	TRBV7-9	TRBJ2-3
TGCAGTGCCACGGGACAGTTGGACAATCAGCCCCAGCATTTT	CSATGQLDNQPQHF	14	once	TRBD1	TRBV20-1	TRBJ1-5
TGCAGTGCTAGAGTGTCTAGCGGGGGGGCCTACAATGAGCAGTTCTTC	CSARVSSGGAYNEQFF	16	many	TRBD2	TRBV20-1	TRBJ2-1
TGCAGTGCTAGTCGGCAGGGGGAACCCCAGCATTTT	CSASRQGEPQHF	12	few	TRBD1	TRBV20-1	TRBJ1-5
TGTGCCAGCAGTGAAGAAGGGACAGAGAACTATGGCTACACCTTC	CASSEEGTENYGYTF	15	NA	TRBD1	TRBV6-1	TRBJ1-2
TGCAGCGTTGAAGACGGGGACAGGGGGCTGGGGGAGACCCAGTACTTC	CSVEDGDRGLGETQYF	16	NA	TRBD1	TRBV29-1	TRBJ2-5
TGTGCCAGCAGCCAAGATTTGCCTACGGGCTCACCCCTCCACTTT	CASSQDLPTGSPLHF	15	many	NA	TRBV3-1	TRBJ1-6
TGTGCCAGCAGTGAAGCGCGGCGGGGCCCCTCCACAGATACGCAGTATTTT	CASSEARRGPSTDTQYF	17	few	NA	TRBV2	TRBJ2-3
TGTGCCAGCAATCCAGGGAGGAATCAGCCCCAGCATTTT	CASNPGRNQPQHF	13	many	NA	TRBV6-2/TRBV6-3	TRBJ1-5
TGCAGCGTTTTGGAAAAGGGGGCGGGCAATCAGCCCCAGCATTTT	CSVLEKGAGNQPQHF	15	few	TRBD1	TRBV29-1	TRBJ1-5
TGTGCCAGCAGACGCTGGACTAGCGGGGGCCGAACCTACGAGCAGTACTTC	CASRRWTSGGRTYEQYF	17	many	TRBD2	TRBV5-4	TRBJ2-7
TGTGCCAGCAGATCCCCCGGAAACTATGGCTACACCTTC	CASRSPGNYGYTF	13	many	NA	TRBV7-2	TRBJ1-2
TGTGCCAGCAGTTATTCTACAGGGGCTGGAAACACCATATATTTT	CASSYSTGAGNTIYF	15	NA	TRBD1	TRBV6-5	TRBJ1-3
TGCAGCGTTGAAGCAGGGAGCAATGAGCAGTTCTTC	CSVEAGSNEQFF	12	many	NA	TRBV29-1	TRBJ2-1
TGTGCCAGCATCGCCGAAGTCGGGGACACTGAGCAGTTCTTC	CASIAEVGDTEQFF	14	NA	NA	TRBV28	TRBJ2-1
TGTGCTAGCAGCTCGGGGGGGCCCCCGGCCAATGAGCAGTTCTTC	CASSSGGPPANEQFF	15	few	TRBD2	TRBV7-7	TRBJ2-1
TGTGCCAGCAGCGGTCCGGGATACACCTTC	CASSGPGYTF	10	few	NA	TRBV12-3/TRBV12-4	TRBJ1-2
TGTGCCAGCAGCTTAGAAGGACAGGGACGGGGGGAGACCCAGTACTTC	CASSLEGQGRGETQYF	16	many	TRBD1	TRBV11-2	TRBJ2-5
TGTGCCAGCAGCGAAATTCCCCGAAACACCATATATTTT	CASSEIPRNTIYF	13	many	NA	TRBV7-2	TRBJ1-3
TGCGCCAGCAGCTTGGCCAGTTCTCGTGGGGACACTGAAGCTTTCTTT	CASSLASSRGDTEAFF	16	many	NA	TRBV5-1	TRBJ1-1
TGTGCCAGCAATTTACCCCCCGCCAGCACAGATACGCAGTATTTT	CASNLPPASTDTQYF	15	many	NA	TRBV28	TRBJ2-3
TGTGCCAGCAGCGCACCGGGACCCTTAAGGGAAATCTATGGCTACACCTTC	CASSAPGPLREIYGYTF	17	many	NA	TRBV28	TRBJ1-2
TGTGCCAGCAGTGAAGCGCTGGTGAACACTGAAGCTTTCTTT	CASSEALVNTEAFF	14	few	NA	TRBV2	TRBJ1-1
TGCGCCAGCAGCTGGGACTCGTCCAGCGGGGAGCTGTTTTTT	CASSWDSSSGELFF	14	many	NA	TRBV5-1	TRBJ2-2
TGTGCCAGCAGCTTTGAAGGGGGCCGGGAGCAGTTCTTC	CASSFEGGREQFF	13	many	TRBD1	TRBV7-9	TRBJ2-1
TGCAGTGCTAGCCTGACTAGCGGGGGGCGCTCAGATACGCAGTATTTT	CSASLTSGGRSDTQYF	16	many	TRBD2	TRBV20-1	TRBJ2-3
TGCAGTGCTAGTCACCCCGACAGACGAAATGGCTACACCTTC	CSASHPDRRNGYTF	14	NA	NA	TRBV20-1	TRBJ1-2
TGTGCCAGCAGCCGATTAGAGACCCAGTACTTC	CASSRLETQYF	11	many	NA	TRBV7-2	TRBJ2-5
TGTGCCAGCAGCTTAAGAGGGTTGGGGCAAGAGACCCAGTACTTC	CASSLRGLGQETQYF	15	many	NA	TRBV7-2	TRBJ2-5
TGTGCCAGCAGCCAAGAAGGGGGACAGCCCCAGCATTTT	CASSQEGGQPQHF	13	NA	NA	TRBV14	TRBJ1-5
TGTGCCAGCAGCCAGAGGCAGACCTATGGCTACACCTTC	CASSQRQTYGYTF	13	NA	NA	TRBV14	TRBJ1-2
TGTGCCAGCAGTGACGATACCCTAGTCGGTTTCTTC	CASSDDTLVGFF	12	many	NA	TRBV2	TRBJ2-1
TGTGCCAGCAGCTTACTACCTACCGGGACAGGGGAACAAGAGACCCAGTACTTC	CASSLLPTGTGEQETQYF	18	many	TRBD1	TRBV7-3	TRBJ2-5